This T cell receptor (beta chain) was profiled in a study of regulatory dendritic cells for organ transplantation. With regard to this clone: Its target is not known.

Here immunoSEQ multiplex PCR was the method, and the copy in TCRdb shows in-frame clones only, minus some. The table has 11,000 or so clones, just over 70% seen once. General study points: Naive CD4+ and CD8+ repertoires were highly diverse; memory CD8+ was most oligoclonal.

The sequencing input was memory CD8+ T cells from blood. The subset was: CD45RO+ memory T cells. This TCR was sampled from a human donor in good health.

The CDR3 DNA reads as TGTGCCAGCAGTCGCGACAGCCTTATTGATGGTGGCTACACCTTC. Its protein product is CASSRDSLIDGGYTF. The chain recombines TRBV2 with TRBJ1-2, with D possibly TRBD1 on 5 matching bases. The germline V gene has CDR1 SNHLY and CDR2 FYNNEI. This CDR3 contains 15 residues. Trimming took off 5 bases at V and 7 bases at J, with 20 bases between the two ends.